This T cell receptor beta chain was obtained from a study of identical twins. This clonotype was counted only a few times. No antigen is known for it. Carrying unique molecular identifiers, the cDNA also gained a universal primer site through template switching. TCRdb itself ran the 5' RACE reads through MiXCR, one entry per CDR3 protein. The data show hundreds of thousands of distinct CDR3 sequences, approximately 7% seen once. Whole-study findings and limits: Out-of-frame alpha sequences shared between twins exhibited an excess of low generation probability. A lower insertion count was a feature of abundant cord blood beta clonotypes, with no such feature in memory repertoires. The conclusions drew on cross-sectional statistical analysis instead of tracking the same donors.

The CDR3 consists of 13 residues. Germline CDR1 and CDR2: DFQATT and SNEGSKA (reference sequence). The V end was cut by 3 bases, the J end by 3 bases, with 9 bases between. These same data were also listed under a study on yellow fever vaccine responses in identical twins.

The chain combines TRBV20-1 with TRBJ1-5, with no clear D. Specimen: memory (CD45RO+) T cells sorted from blood. The receptor was derived from a woman aged 18-29 years in good health. The CDR3 nucleotides read TGCAGTGCTAGGCGCGCGAACAATCAGCCCCAGCATTTT. Residues: CSARRANNQPQHF.